Presented here are 15 T cell receptor beta chains from one specimen sequenced in a study of somatic mutations in cytotoxic T cells in rheumatoid arthritis. Assay: immunoSEQ multiplex PCR; the TCRdb copy retains only in-frame clones and omits some. The table lists around 15,000 clones, 75% to 80% of them singletons. The sample consisted of CD8+ T cells sorted from blood. All receptors derive from an adult with rheumatoid arthritis.

This chain's CDR3 is CASGLGSWTEAFF. As DNA, the CDR3 is TGTGCCAGCGGGTTGGGTTCCTGGACTGAAGCTTTCTTT. The chain employs TRBV7-6 and TRBJ1-1; D is ambiguous. The CDR3 totals 13 residues. Germline assignment: CDR1 SGHVS and CDR2 FNYEAQ. The V gene lost 8 bases and the J gene lost 5 bases, with 15 bases spanning the gap.

This rearrangement joins TRBV9 to TRBJ2-7; D is possibly TRBD1 or TRBD2 (5 bases each). The CDR3 is 15 amino acids. V lost 4 bases and J 2 bases, leaving 16 bases between the germline ends. Germline lookup yields CDR1 SGDLS and CDR2 YYNGEE. The CDR3 DNA reads TGTGCCAGCAGCCTAGCCGGGACGCCGACCTACGAGCAGTACTTC. This gives the protein CASSLAGTPTYEQYF.

The chain links TRBV29-1 to TRBJ2-7; 10 positions agree with TRBD1. V gave up 6 bases and J gave up 3 bases; unmatched junction bases: 11. The CDR3 covers 15 residues. Per germline, CDR1 SQVTM and CDR2 ANQGSEA. In nucleotides, the CDR3 is TGCAGCGTGTCACCCGGGGGACAGGGGATCTACGAGCAGTACTTC. Its translation: CSVSPGGQGIYEQYF.

The rearrangement links TRBV18 to TRBJ2-4; 9 bases line up with TRBD1. The V and J ends lost 4 bases and 1 base, in that order; junction bases with no gene match: 8. Germline V CDR1 and CDR2: KGHSH, LQKENI. This CDR3 region has 17 residues. This chain's CDR3 is CASSHESQGAAKNIQYF. CDR3 sequence (DNA): TGTGCCAGCTCACACGAGTCACAGGGGGCGGCCAAAAACATTCAGTACTTC.

The chain carries TRBV5-8 and TRBJ2-3; TRBD2 agrees at 7 bases. This CDR3 has 12 amino acids. V dropped 6 bases and J dropped 6; count of bases not matched to a gene: 4. In germline, CDR1 is SGHTS, CDR2 YDEGEE. The CDR3: CASNPGGDTQYF. In DNA form, the CDR3 reads TGTGCCAGCAACCCCGGGGGGGATACGCAGTATTTT.

J is TRBJ2-2 and V is TRBV27; 8 bases align to TRBD2. Per germline, CDR1 MNHEY and CDR2 SMNVEV (reference sequence). This CDR3 has 15 residues. V dropped 5 bases and J dropped 4; count of bases not matched to a gene: 6. CDR3 residues: CASSLPGGGTGELFF. The CDR3 coding sequence is TGTGCCAGCAGTCTACCCGGGGGGGGCACCGGGGAGCTGTTTTTT.

The genes are TRBV4-1 and TRBJ2-3; D possibly corresponds to TRBD1 (5 bases). CDR3 size: 13 residues. Germline CDR1 is MGHRA and CDR2 is YSYEKL. The V end was cut by 6 bases, the J end by 2 bases, with 9 bases between. The CDR3 DNA reads TGCGCCAGCAGAGACAGAGTCACAGATACGCAGTATTTT. Encoded protein: CASRDRVTDTQYF.

The chain uses TRBV27 and TRBJ2-1, with TRBD2 identical over 12 bases. Unmatched junction bases numbered 4, after V lost 6 bases and J lost 7 bases. CDR3 length: 14 residues. The V gene's germline CDR1 is MNHEY and CDR2 SMNVEV (reference sequence). As DNA, the CDR3 is TGTGCCAGCAGCCGACTAGCGGGAGCGAATGAGCAGTTCTTC. Translation gives CASSRLAGANEQFF.

The V call is TRBV5-4, the J call TRBJ2-1; D possibly corresponds to TRBD2 (5 bases). The CDR3 is made up of 14 amino acids. CDR1 is SGHNT and CDR2 is YYREEE in the germline V gene (reference sequence). V lost 1 base and J lost 7, with 12 bases in between. CDR3 protein: CASSLRGPGNEQFF. CDR3 DNA sequence: TGTGCCAGCAGCTTGAGAGGGCCTGGTAATGAGCAGTTCTTC.

The genes are TRBV9 and TRBJ1-3; D unclear. The CDR3 totals 15 residues. Trimming shortened V by 4 bases and J by 3 bases, and 14 bases separated the two germline ends. CDR1 and CDR2 (germline): SGDLS, YYNGEE. In DNA, the CDR3 is TGTGCCAGCAGCTCGAGAGTGGATGGTGGAAACACCATATATTTT. Translated, it gives CASSSRVDGGNTIYF.

The CDR3 region has the DNA TGCGCCAGCAGCTTGGGAGACAGGGGAAACACTGAAGCTTTCTTT. Its translation is CASSLGDRGNTEAFF. The chain links TRBV5-1 to TRBJ1-1; 8 bases align to TRBD1. The germline V gene has CDR1 SGHRS and CDR2 YFSETQ. There are 15 residues in the CDR3. J was trimmed by 2 bases and V by 0 bases; bases with no gene match: 3.

The chain combines TRBV7-9 with TRBJ2-7, with D possibly being TRBD2 (6 bases). V was cut by 2 bases and J by 1 base, with 12 bases left in between. Germline lookup yields CDR1 SEHNR and CDR2 FQNEAQ (reference sequence). The CDR3 has 15 residues. CDR3 region: CASSLKAGTSYEQYF. The DNA for the CDR3 is TGTGCCAGCAGCTTAAAGGCGGGGACTTCCTACGAGCAGTACTTC.

This chain connects TRBV5-1 to TRBJ2-7; weak D call: TRBD1 (6 bases). The germline V and J ends were trimmed by 4 bases and 1 base, with 9 bases remaining between them. CDR1 and CDR2 from the germline V gene are SGHRS and YFSETQ. The CDR3 runs 13 residues. CDR3 region: CASSTTGSYEQYF. CDR3 coding DNA: TGCGCCAGCAGCACGACAGGTTCCTACGAGCAGTACTTC.

The CDR3 DNA reads TGTGCCAGCAGCTTAGGGGGGGGCGGAGGAGAGACCCAGTACTTC. The encoded protein is CASSLGGGGGETQYF. J is TRBJ2-5 and V is TRBV11-2; D perhaps matches TRBD2 (7 bases). V gave up 1 base and J gave up 4 bases, with 13 bases separating them. Germline CDR1 is SGHAT and CDR2 is FQNNGV. This CDR3 spans 15 amino acids.

The genes are TRBV19 and TRBJ2-7, with TRBD1 matching over 7 bases. Germline V gene lookup returns CDR1 LNHDA and CDR2 SQIVND (reference sequence). Losses at the gene ends were 7 bases for V and 5 bases for J; bases not matched to a gene: 14. The CDR3 spans 15 residues. CDR3 sequence (DNA): TGTGCCAGTACCCTTACGACAGGGATGTACGACGAGCAGTACTTC. It is translated as CASTLTTGMYDEQYF.